The 24 T cell receptor beta chains below were found in one sample sequenced in a study of T cell changes during pregnancy in multiple sclerosis. Some clones are missing from TCRdb's copy, which holds only in-frame ones; the method was immunoSEQ multiplex PCR. The sample has tens of thousands of clones; approximately 92% are singletons. The sequencing here drew on peripheral blood, taken in the third trimester of pregnancy. These receptors were obtained from a female donor in good health, enrolled as a control in a pregnancy study.

The chain is built from TRBV19 and TRBJ1-5, with a tentative D call TRBD1 (5 bases). Trimming took off 3 bases at V and 1 base at J, with 16 bases between the two ends. Germline-derived CDR1 and CDR2 are LNHDA and SQIVND (reference sequence). This CDR3 region has 17 residues. Here the CDR3 DNA reads TGTGCCAGTAGTATTATGTCGGGGGAACTAAGCAATCAGCCCCAGCATTTT. Translation gives CASSIMSGELSNQPQHF.

The chain couples TRBV7-2 to TRBJ1-5; no clear D gene. The germline CDR1 and CDR2 sequences are SGHTA and FQGNSA. V was trimmed by 5 bases and J by 3 bases, leaving 17 bases between them. CDR3 length equals 16 residues. The CDR3 DNA reads TGTGCCAGCAGCCCCAAGGCGGCGGGATTCAATCAGCCCCAGCATTTT. Its translation is CASSPKAAGFNQPQHF. Full variable domain (missing parts from reference TRBV7-2 and TRBJ1-5): GAGVSQSPSNKVTEKGKDVELRCDPISGHTALYWYRQSLGQGLEFLIYFQGNSAPDKSGLPSDRFSAERTGGSVSTLTIQRTQQEDSAVYLCASSPKAAGFNQPQHFGDGTRLSIL.

This sequence joins TRBV6-5 and TRBJ2-7; possibly TRBD2 for D (7 bases). The CDR3 runs to 14 residues. Germline V lookup: CDR1 MNHEY, CDR2 SVGAGI. The V and J ends lost 2 bases and 7 bases respectively, with 15 bases between them. CDR3 nucleotide sequence: TGTGCCAGCAGTTACGAGGGGGGGCACTGGGAGCAGTACTTC. Translated: CASSYEGGHWEQYF.

The genes are TRBV27 and TRBJ1-2, with 10 bases that match TRBD1. This CDR3 spans 15 amino acids. Germline CDR1 MNHEY, CDR2 SMNVEV (reference sequence). The V gene end was trimmed by 8 bases and the J gene end by 2 bases; junction bases not matched to a gene: 8. The CDR3 region has the DNA TGTGCCAGCCCCGGGACAGGGGATGGCAACTATGGCTACACCTTC. Protein product: CASPGTGDGNYGYTF.

The chain combines TRBV7-2 with TRBJ2-6; maybe TRBD2 (6 bases). This CDR3 has 16 amino acids. With 0 bases removed from V and 3 bases from J, the gap between germline ends came to 9 bases. CDR1 and CDR2 (germline): SGHTA, FQGNSA. CDR3 nucleotide sequence: TGTGCCAGCAGCTTAGCTAGCGGTGGTGGGGCCAACGTCCTGACTTTC. Its protein product is CASSLASGGGANVLTF.

V and J are TRBV29-1 and TRBJ2-1, with D tentatively TRBD2 (7 bases). V was cut by 6 bases and J by 2 bases, with 17 bases left in between. CDR1 is SQVTM and CDR2 is ANQGSEA in the germline V gene. The CDR3 totals 15 residues. Here the CDR3 reads CSVHRGGGAYNEQFF. The CDR3 DNA reads TGCAGCGTCCACCGAGGCGGGGGCGCCTACAATGAGCAGTTCTTC.

The CDR3 here is CASSSLTGVTEAFF. DNA for the CDR3: TGTGCCAGCAGCTCACTCACAGGGGTCACTGAAGCTTTCTTT. The chain employs TRBV5-6 and TRBJ1-1, with TRBD1 matching 7 bases. The CDR3 loop spans 14 amino acids. Trimming cost V 3 bases and J 4 bases; bases outside gene matches: 6. Germline values: CDR1 SGHDT, CDR2 YYEEEE.

The chain is built from TRBV6-5 and TRBJ2-1; 13 nucleotides match TRBD2. The germline V gene encodes CDR1 MNHEY and CDR2 SVGAGI. The trim removed 6 bases at V and 9 bases at J, leaving 8 bases unmatched. This CDR3 region has 15 residues. Here the CDR3 reads CASRHTSGGAIEQFF. The CDR3 DNA reads TGTGCCAGCAGACATACTAGCGGGGGGGCTATTGAGCAGTTCTTC.

J is TRBJ2-7 and V is TRBV18; 7 bases line up with TRBD1. This CDR3 contains 15 residues. The junction had 7 bases not matched to a gene; V was cut back by 2 bases and J by 3 bases. Germline V lookup: CDR1 KGHSH, CDR2 LQKENI. The CDR3 loop is CASSPSTGANYEQYF. As DNA, the CDR3 is TGTGCCAGCTCACCATCCACAGGGGCAAACTACGAGCAGTACTTC.

The V gene is TRBV19, the J gene TRBJ1-5, with unresolved D. The germline V and J ends were trimmed by 5 bases and 2 bases, with 13 bases remaining between them. The length of the CDR3 is 15 residues. The germline V gene has CDR1 LNHDA and CDR2 SQIVND (reference sequence). The CDR3: CASSYSGDGNQPQHF. For the CDR3, the DNA is TGTGCCAGTAGTTACTCGGGAGACGGCAATCAGCCCCAGCATTTT.

V gene TRBV12-5 combines with J gene TRBJ1-1, with 7 bases matching TRBD1. Trimming removed 7 bases from V and 3 bases from J; junction bases left unmatched: 8. The germline gives CDR1 LGHNT, CDR2 FRNRAP. CDR3 length: 14 residues. This CDR3 reads CASAARQGDTEAFF. CDR3 nucleotides: TGTGCTAGTGCCGCGAGACAGGGAGACACTGAAGCTTTCTTT.

V usage is TRBV27 and J usage is TRBJ2-1; no clear D. V was cut by 0 bases and J by 0 bases, with 3 bases left in between. The CDR3 spans 14 residues. Germline V lookup: CDR1 MNHEY, CDR2 SMNVEV (reference sequence). This chain's CDR3 is CASSLSLSYNEQFF. The CDR3 DNA follows: TGTGCCAGCAGTTTATCCCTCTCCTACAATGAGCAGTTCTTC.

A word on this clone: This specimen includes other DNA sequences encoding the same CDR3. The CDR3 is CASSIQGSSYEQYF. CDR3 nucleotide sequence: TGTGCCAGTAGTATACAGGGAAGCTCCTACGAGCAGTACTTC. The chain couples TRBV19 to TRBJ2-7; possible D gene TRBD1, 5 bases. Germline lookup yields CDR1 LNHDA and CDR2 SQIVND (reference sequence). Trimming left V 2 bases short and J 0 bases short, with 8 bases between. This CDR3 is 14 amino acids long.

This clone was seen a few times. The genes are TRBV28 and TRBJ2-1; TRBD2 is a possible D gene (6 bases). Trimming shortened V by 3 bases and J by 3 bases, and 12 bases separated the two germline ends. CDR3 size: 15 residues. Germline-derived CDR1 and CDR2 are MDHEN and SYDVKM. DNA for the CDR3: TGTGCCAGCAGTTTCCCGGGGGAAGACTACAATGAGCAGTTCTTC. It encodes CASSFPGEDYNEQFF.

The rearrangement uses TRBV13 and TRBJ2-7; D is uncertain. The ends were cut back, 3 bases at V and 5 bases at J, with 5 bases in the middle. CDR1 and CDR2 (germline): PRHDT, FYEKMQ (reference sequence). This CDR3 is built from 11 residues. CDR3 amino acids: CASSFHDEQYF. In nucleotides, the CDR3 is TGTGCCAGCAGCTTTCATGACGAGCAGTACTTC. Full variable domain (remainder filled in from reference TRBV13 and TRBJ2-7): AAGVIQSPRHLIKEKRETATLKCYPIPRHDTVYWYQQGPGQDPQFLISFYEKMQSDKGSIPDRFSAQQFSDYHSELNMSSLELGDSALYFCASSFHDEQYFGPGTRLTVT.

Written as DNA, the CDR3 is TGCGCCAGCAGCCAAGAGAGGTGGGAGACCGGGGAGCTGTTTTTT. It specifies CASSQERWETGELFF. The chain combines TRBV4-1 with TRBJ2-2; D might be TRBD2 (5 bases). V gave up 0 bases and J gave up 5 bases, with 10 bases separating them. The CDR3 consists of 15 residues. In germline, CDR1 is MGHRA, CDR2 YSYEKL.

The chain joins TRBV4-3 to TRBJ2-6; TRBD1 is a possible D gene (6 bases). Germline CDR1 and CDR2: LGHNA and YSLEER. The CDR3 covers 16 residues. The V and J ends lost 4 bases and 0 bases respectively, with 10 bases between them. The CDR3 loop reads CASSPGDISGANVLTF. The CDR3 DNA is TGCGCCAGCAGCCCAGGGGACATCTCTGGGGCCAACGTCCTGACTTTC.

The genes are TRBV10-1 and TRBJ1-5; D is perhaps TRBD1 (5 bases). Germline V lookup: CDR1 WNHNN, CDR2 SYGVQD (reference sequence). The CDR3 is 14 amino acids. Trimming took off 8 bases at V and 7 bases at J, with 18 bases between the two ends. For the CDR3, the DNA is TGCGCCAGCCCACCCGGGGGGTGCGTCCAGCCCCAGCATTTT. Amino acids: CASPPGGCVQPQHF.

V usage is TRBV6-1 and J usage is TRBJ2-2; weak D call: TRBD1 (6 bases). V shed 8 bases and J shed 4 bases, with 14 bases lying between them. CDR3 length: 14 residues. Germline V gene lookup returns CDR1 MNHNS and CDR2 SASEGT. The CDR3 DNA sequence: TGTGCCAGCTGGCAGGGGAGTCTCACCGGGGAGCTGTTTTTT. This gives the protein CASWQGSLTGELFF.

The chain joins TRBV28 to TRBJ1-2; no clear D. Trimming pared 2 bases from V and 8 bases from J, leaving 12 bases between. Germline-derived CDR1 and CDR2 are MDHEN and SYDVKM. The CDR3 length is 13 residues. This CDR3 reads CASSLPRVVGYTF. CDR3 DNA: TGTGCCAGCAGTTTACCCCGGGTTGTCGGCTACACCTTC.

CDR3 nucleotide sequence: TGTGCCAGCAGCTGGGGGACAGGTGGAAACACCATATATTTT. This encodes CASSWGTGGNTIYF. V gene TRBV5-5 combines with J gene TRBJ1-3, with 8 bases lining up with TRBD1. CDR1 and CDR2 (germline): SGHKS, YYEKEE (reference sequence). The CDR3 loop spans 14 amino acids. V shed 3 bases and J 3 bases; nucleotides not matched to a gene: 2.

The count of this clone is one. The chain has TRBV18 and TRBJ2-3; 9 bases map to TRBD2. This CDR3 region has 15 residues. CDR1 and CDR2 from the germline V gene are KGHSH and LQKENI. After removal of 1 base from V and 4 bases from J, the junction contained 3 bases not matched to a gene. In DNA, the CDR3 is TGTGCCAGCTCACCACAGCTAGCGGGATCAGATACGCAGTATTTT. This encodes CASSPQLAGSDTQYF.

The rearrangement joins TRBV6-5 to TRBJ1-5; no clear D gene. The CDR3 is made up of 14 amino acids. Germline lookup yields CDR1 MNHEY and CDR2 SVGAGI. V was shortened by 0 bases and J by 5 bases, with 8 bases between the two germline ends. Here the CDR3 reads CASSYSPQYQPQHF. The CDR3 region has the DNA TGTGCCAGCAGTTACTCGCCGCAGTATCAGCCCCAGCATTTT.

This chain connects TRBV21-1 to TRBJ2-1; TRBD2 is the table's D call, not checked against the DNA. TRBV21-1 is a recognized pseudogene. This CDR3 comprises 18 residues. In DNA, the CDR3 is TGTGCCAGCATCAAGGAGGTGGCGACTAGCGGCTCCTACAATGAGCAGTTCTTC. Its protein product is CASIKEVATSGSYNEQFF.